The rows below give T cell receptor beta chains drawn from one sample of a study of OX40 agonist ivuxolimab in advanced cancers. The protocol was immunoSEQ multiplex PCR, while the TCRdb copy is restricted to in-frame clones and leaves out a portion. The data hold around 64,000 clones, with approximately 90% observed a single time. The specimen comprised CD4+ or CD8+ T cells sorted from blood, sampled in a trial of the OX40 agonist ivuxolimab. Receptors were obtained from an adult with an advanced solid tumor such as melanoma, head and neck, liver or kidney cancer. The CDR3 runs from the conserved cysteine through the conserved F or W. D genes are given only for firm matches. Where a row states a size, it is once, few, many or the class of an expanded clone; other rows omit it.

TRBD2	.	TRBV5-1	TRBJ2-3	TGCGCCAGCTCTAGACTAGCGGGAGTGGCAGATACGCAGTATTTT	CASSRLAGVADTQYF
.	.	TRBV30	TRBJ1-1	TGTGCCTGGAGGGGGGACCGGTGGAACACTGAAGCTTTCTTT	CAWRGDRWNTEAFF
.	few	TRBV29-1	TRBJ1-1	TGCAGCGTTGAGAAACGTATGAACACTGAAGCTTTCTTT	CSVEKRMNTEAFF
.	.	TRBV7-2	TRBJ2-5	TGTGCCAGCAGCTTATCGGTTCGTCACTACCAAGAGACCCAGTACTTC	CASSLSVRHYQETQYF
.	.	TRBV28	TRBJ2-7	TGTGCCAGCAGTTTACTCAGCAGCCTCTCCTACGAGCAGTACTTC	CASSLLSSLSYEQYF
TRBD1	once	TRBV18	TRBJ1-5	TGTGCCAGCTCACCACGGGACAGGGGCCATTGGCCCCAGCATTTT	CASSPRDRGHWPQHF
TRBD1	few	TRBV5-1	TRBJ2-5	TGCGCCAGCAGCTTGGAGGGGGCACCTCAAGGGGAGACCCAGTACTTC	CASSLEGAPQGETQYF
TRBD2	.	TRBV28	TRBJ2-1	TGTGCCAGCAGCCCCTCCGGGACTAGCGGGAGGGGGGAGGAGTTCTTC	CASSPSGTSGRGEEFF
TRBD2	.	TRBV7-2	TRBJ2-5	TGTGCCAGCAGCTTAGACGCTAGCGGGGGGGTGAAGACCCAGTACTTC	CASSLDASGGVKTQYF
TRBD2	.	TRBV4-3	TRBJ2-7	TGCGCCAGCAGCCAAGATCTGAGCGGGGGCGACGAGCAGTACTTC	CASSQDLSGGDEQYF
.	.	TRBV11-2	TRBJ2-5	TGTGCCAGCAGCTTAGAAGGAAGATCCTTCCAAGAGACCCAGTACTTC	CASSLEGRSFQETQYF
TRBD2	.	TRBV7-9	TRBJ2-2	TGTGCCAGCAGCTTAGTGCGGGGGGACTCAACCGGGGAGCTGTTTTTT	CASSLVRGDSTGELFF
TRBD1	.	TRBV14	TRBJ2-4	TGTGCCAGCAGCCAAGATTCCCCAGGGGGTCTTGGGATTCAGTACTTC	CASSQDSPGGLGIQYF
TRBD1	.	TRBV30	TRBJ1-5	TGTGCCTGGACCGACAGGGTTGGCAATCAGCCCCAGCATTTT	CAWTDRVGNQPQHF
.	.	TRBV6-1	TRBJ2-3	TGTGCCAGCAGTGTCGAGAAACGAGAAAGAAGCACAGATACGCAGTATTTT	CASSVEKRERSTDTQYF
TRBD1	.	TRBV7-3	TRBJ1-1	TGTGCCAGCAGCTTTACGGGAGGGGACAGTTATGAAGCTTTCTTT	CASSFTGGDSYEAFF
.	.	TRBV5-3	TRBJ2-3	TGTGCCAGAAGCAACGGACAGGGTAGCGGGAACGATACGCAGTATTTT	CARSNGQGSGNDTQYF
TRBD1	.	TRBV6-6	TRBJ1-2	TGTGCCAGCAGTTTATATGGGACAGGGGCCCATGGCTACACCTTC	CASSLYGTGAHGYTF
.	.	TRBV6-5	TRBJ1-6	TGTGCCAGCAGTGAAGATTCACCCCTCCACTTT	CASSEDSPLHF
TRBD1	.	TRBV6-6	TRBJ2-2	TGTGCCAGCAGTTACCGCGGACAGGGTGGCACCGGGGAGCTGTTTTTT	CASSYRGQGGTGELFF
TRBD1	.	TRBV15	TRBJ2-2	TGTGCCACCAGCAGAGATTACGGCAGGGGGCCCGGGGAGCTGTTTTTT	CATSRDYGRGPGELFF
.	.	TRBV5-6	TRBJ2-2	TGTGCCAGCAGCTTGGATGGTGTAGCCGGGGAGCTGTTTTTT	CASSLDGVAGELFF
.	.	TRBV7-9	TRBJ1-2	TGTGCCAGCAGGAGGGACTCTTCTAACTATGGCTACACCTTC	CASRRDSSNYGYTF
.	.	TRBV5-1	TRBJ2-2	TGCGCCAGCAGGGAGGGGATGAACACCGGGGAGCTGTTTTTT	CASREGMNTGELFF
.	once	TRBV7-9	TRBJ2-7	TGTGCCAGCAGCTTGGAGGGAACCTACGAGCAGTACTTC	CASSLEGTYEQYF
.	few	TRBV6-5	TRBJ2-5	TGTGCCAGCAGTTACTCGGATTTACAAGAGACCCAGTACTTC	CASSYSDLQETQYF
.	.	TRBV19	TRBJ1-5	TGTGCCAGTAGTATAAGGGGGGCGGATCAGCCCCAGCATTTT	CASSIRGADQPQHF
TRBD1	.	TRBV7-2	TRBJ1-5	TGTGCCAGCAGCTTAGCGGACAGGGATCTACCTCGGCCCCAGCATTTT	CASSLADRDLPRPQHF
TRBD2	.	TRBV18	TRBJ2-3	TGTGCCAGCTCACCGGAAGTCCAGTGGCTAGCGGGGGGGCCTGCAGATACGCAGTATTTT	CASSPEVQWLAGGPADTQYF
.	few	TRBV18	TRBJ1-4	TGTGCCAGCGCCCTGGGCCTTGGTGAAAAACTGTTTTTT	CASALGLGEKLFF
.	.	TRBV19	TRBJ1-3	TGTGCCAGTACCCAGCTGGGTGGGTACTCTGGAAACACCATATATTTT	CASTQLGGYSGNTIYF
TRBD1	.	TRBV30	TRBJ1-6	TGTGCCTGGAGCATCCGGGACAGGGAACGGTCACCCCTCCACTTT	CAWSIRDRERSPLHF
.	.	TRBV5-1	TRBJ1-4	TGCGCCAGCAGCGGAGTGGGTACTAATGAAAAACTGTTTTTT	CASSGVGTNEKLFF
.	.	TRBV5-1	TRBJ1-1	TGCGCCAGCAGCTTGGCCACGGACAGTAGAAAAGCTTTCTTT	CASSLATDSRKAFF
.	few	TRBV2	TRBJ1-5	TGTGCCAGCAGGAAGGCCGTTAGCAATCAGCCCCAGCATTTT	CASRKAVSNQPQHF
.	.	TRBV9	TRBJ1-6	TGTGCCAGCAGCCCAGGGGACGGAAAAAATTCACCCCTCCACTTT	CASSPGDGKNSPLHF
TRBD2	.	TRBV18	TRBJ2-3	TGTGCCAGCTCACCACCGGGACTAGCGGAGAACACAGATACGCAGTATTTT	CASSPPGLAENTDTQYF
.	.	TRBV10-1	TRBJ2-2	TGCGCCAGCAGTGACCCCCCTCGAGCAGGGGAGCTGTTTTTT	CASSDPPRAGELFF
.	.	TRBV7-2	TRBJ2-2	TGTGCCAGCAGCTTCGGAGGCACCGGGGAGCTGTTTTTT	CASSFGGTGELFF
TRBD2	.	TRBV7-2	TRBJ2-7	TGTGCCAGCAGCTTATGGGGACTAGTCGATGGGGAGCAGTACTTC	CASSLWGLVDGEQYF
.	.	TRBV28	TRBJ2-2	TGTGCCAGCAGTTTAATCGGGGGCCTAAACACCGGGGAGCTGTTTTTT	CASSLIGGLNTGELFF
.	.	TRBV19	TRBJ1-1	TGTGCCAGTATATCGGGGGGCGGGTTCGCTGAAGCTTTCTTT	CASISGGGFAEAFF
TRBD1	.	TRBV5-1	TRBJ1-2	TGCGCCAGCCGGGACAGAGGCCCTGGCTTGTATGGCTACACCTTC	CASRDRGPGLYGYTF
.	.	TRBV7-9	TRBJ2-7	TGTGCCAGCAGCTTAGGCACCGGGACAGAGCAGTACTTC	CASSLGTGTEQYF
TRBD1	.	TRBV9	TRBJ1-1	TGTGCCAGCGGACAGGGGATGAACACTGAAGCTTTCTTT	CASGQGMNTEAFF
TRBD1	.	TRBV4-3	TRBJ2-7	TGCGCCAGCAGCCAGAGGACAGGGCCCTACGAGCAGTACTTC	CASSQRTGPYEQYF
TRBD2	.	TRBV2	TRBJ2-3	TGTGCCAGCAGTATGAGTGGTAGCGGGGGCTCGACTAGCACAGATACGCAGTATTTT	CASSMSGSGGSTSTDTQYF
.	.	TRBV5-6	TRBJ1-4	TGTGCCAGCAGCCGGGGTGGTGGGACTTCAACTAATGAAAAACTGTTTTTT	CASSRGGGTSTNEKLFF
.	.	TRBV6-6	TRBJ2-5	TGTGCCAGCAGTAACAGGAGAGAGACCCAGTACTTC	CASSNRRETQYF
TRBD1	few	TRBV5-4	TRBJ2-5	TGTGCCAGCGGATTACAGGGGACCGGCCAAGAGACCCAGTACTTC	CASGLQGTGQETQYF
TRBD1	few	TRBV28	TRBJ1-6	TGTGCCAGCAGTCTTGGGGACAGGCCTTATTCACCCCTCCACTTT	CASSLGDRPYSPLHF
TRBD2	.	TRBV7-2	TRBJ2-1	TGTGCCAGCAGCTCCTCTAGCGGGAGGGCCCATGAGCAGTTCTTC	CASSSSSGRAHEQFF
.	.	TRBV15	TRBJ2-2	TGTGCCACCAGCAGGACAGGGACTGACACCGGGGAGCTGTTTTTT	CATSRTGTDTGELFF